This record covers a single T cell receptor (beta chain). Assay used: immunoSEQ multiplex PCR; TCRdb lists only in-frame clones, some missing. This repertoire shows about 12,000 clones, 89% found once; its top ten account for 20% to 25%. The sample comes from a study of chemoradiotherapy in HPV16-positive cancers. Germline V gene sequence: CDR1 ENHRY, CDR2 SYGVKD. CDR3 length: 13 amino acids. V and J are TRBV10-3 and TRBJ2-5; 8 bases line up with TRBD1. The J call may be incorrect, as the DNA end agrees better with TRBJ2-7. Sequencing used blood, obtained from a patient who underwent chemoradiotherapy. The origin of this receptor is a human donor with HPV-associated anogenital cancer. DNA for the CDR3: TGTGCCATCAGTGGACAGGGGACCTACGAGCAGTACTTC. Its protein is CAISGQGTYEQYF.